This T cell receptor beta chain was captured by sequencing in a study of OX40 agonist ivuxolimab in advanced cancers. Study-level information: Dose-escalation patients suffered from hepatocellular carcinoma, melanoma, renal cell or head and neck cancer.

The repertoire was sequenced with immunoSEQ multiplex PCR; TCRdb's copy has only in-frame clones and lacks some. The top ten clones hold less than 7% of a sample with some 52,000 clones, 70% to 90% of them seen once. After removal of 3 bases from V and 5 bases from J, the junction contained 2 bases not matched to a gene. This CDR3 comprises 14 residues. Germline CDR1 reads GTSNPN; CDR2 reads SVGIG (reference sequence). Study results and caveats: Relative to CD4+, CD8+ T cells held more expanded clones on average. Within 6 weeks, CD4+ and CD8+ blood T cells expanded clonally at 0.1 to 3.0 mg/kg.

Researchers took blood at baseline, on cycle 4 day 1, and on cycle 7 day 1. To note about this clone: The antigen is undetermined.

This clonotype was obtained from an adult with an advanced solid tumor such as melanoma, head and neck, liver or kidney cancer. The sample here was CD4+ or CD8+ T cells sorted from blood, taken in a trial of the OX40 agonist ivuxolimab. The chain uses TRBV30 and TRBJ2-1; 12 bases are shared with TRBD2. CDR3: CAWRTSGGHNEQFF. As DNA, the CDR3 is TGTGCCTGGAGGACTAGCGGGGGCCACAATGAGCAGTTCTTC.